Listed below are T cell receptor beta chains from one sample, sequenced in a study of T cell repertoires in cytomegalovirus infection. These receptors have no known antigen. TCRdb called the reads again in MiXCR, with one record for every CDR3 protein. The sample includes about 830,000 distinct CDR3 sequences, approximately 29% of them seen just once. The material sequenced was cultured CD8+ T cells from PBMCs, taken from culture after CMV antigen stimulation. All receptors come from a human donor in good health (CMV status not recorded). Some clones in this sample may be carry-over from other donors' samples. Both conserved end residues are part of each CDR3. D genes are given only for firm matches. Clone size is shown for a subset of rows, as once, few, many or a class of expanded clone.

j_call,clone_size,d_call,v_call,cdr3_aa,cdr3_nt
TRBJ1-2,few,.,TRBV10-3,CAIRTTWGSTNYGYTF,TGTGCCATCAGGACAACCTGGGGGAGCACTAACTATGGCTACACCTTC
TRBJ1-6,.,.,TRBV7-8,CASSSMWGRPTRYNSPLHF,TGTGCCAGCAGCTCCATGTGGGGGAGGCCCACACGATATAATTCACCCCTCCACTTT
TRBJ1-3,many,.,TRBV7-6,CASSLRAEAGSGNTIYF,TGTGCCAGCAGCTTGAGGGCAGAGGCCGGGTCTGGAAACACCATATATTTT
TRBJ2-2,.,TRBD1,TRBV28,CASSDNRGPNTGELFF,TGTGCCAGCAGTGACAACAGGGGGCCGAACACCGGGGAGCTGTTTTTT
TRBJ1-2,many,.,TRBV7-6,CASSPDLGAYGYTF,TGTGCCAGCAGCCCGGATCTGGGGGCCTATGGCTACACCTTC
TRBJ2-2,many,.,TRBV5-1,CASSLDGTGELFF,TGCGCCAGCAGCTTGGACGGCACCGGGGAGCTGTTTTTT
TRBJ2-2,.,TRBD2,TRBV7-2,CASSLEERGGGTGELFF,TGTGCCAGCAGCTTAGAGGAGCGGGGGGGCGGCACCGGGGAGCTGTTTTTT
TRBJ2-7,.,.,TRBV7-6,CASSTSAWDQPYEQYF,TGTGCCAGCAGCACCAGCGCCTGGGACCAACCCTACGAGCAGTACTTC
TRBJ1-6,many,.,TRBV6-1,CAASRPPLYRYNSPLHF,TGTGCCGCGTCCCGCCCCCCTCTCTATCGGTATAATTCACCCCTCCACTTT
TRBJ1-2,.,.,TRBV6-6,CASSYPPRRGNYGYTF,TGTGCCAGCAGTTACCCCCCCCGGAGGGGGAACTATGGCTACACCTTC
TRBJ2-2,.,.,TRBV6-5,CASRPQGTGELFF,TGTGCCAGCAGGCCCCAGGGGACCGGGGAGCTGTTTTTT
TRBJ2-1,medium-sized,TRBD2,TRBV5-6,CASSFGGNNEQFF,TGTGCCAGCAGCTTCGGGGGGAACAATGAGCAGTTCTTC
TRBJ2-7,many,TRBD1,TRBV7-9,CASSIRDRGTYEQYF,TGTGCCAGCAGCATCCGGGACAGGGGCACCTACGAGCAGTACTTC
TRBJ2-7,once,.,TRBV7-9,CASSLLSTEQYF,TGTGCCAGCAGCTTACTCTCTACCGAGCAGTACTTC
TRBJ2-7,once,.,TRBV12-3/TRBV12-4,CVSSLRSGDEQYF,TGTGTCAGCAGTTTACGGTCCGGAGACGAGCAGTACTTC
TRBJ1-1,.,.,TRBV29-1,CSSSGEDNTEAFF,TGCAGCTCCTCAGGGGAAGATAACACTGAAGCTTTCTTT
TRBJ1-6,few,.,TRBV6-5,CASSYRRSYNSPLHF,TGTGCCAGCAGTTACAGGAGGTCCTATAATTCACCCCTCCACTTT
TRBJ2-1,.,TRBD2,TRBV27,CASSPSGANNEQFF,TGTGCCAGCAGTCCTAGCGGGGCAAACAATGAGCAGTTCTTC
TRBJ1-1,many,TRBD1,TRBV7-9,CASSSSGGATEAFF,TGTGCCAGCAGCTCCTCAGGGGGCGCGACTGAAGCTTTCTTT
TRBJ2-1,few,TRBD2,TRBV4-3,CASGYLAGSSYNEQFF,TGCGCCAGCGGTTATCTAGCGGGGAGCTCCTACAATGAGCAGTTCTTC
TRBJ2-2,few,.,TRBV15,CATSRDPSSGGQGELFF,TGTGCCACCAGCAGAGATCCCTCCTCAGGGGGGCAGGGGGAGCTGTTTTTT
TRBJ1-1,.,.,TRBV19,CASSIEASLNTEAFF,TGTGCCAGTAGTATAGAGGCCAGCTTGAACACTGAAGCTTTCTTT
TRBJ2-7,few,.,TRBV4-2,CASSQRGNSAYEQYF,TGTGCCAGCAGCCAACGGGGCAACAGCGCCTACGAGCAGTACTTC
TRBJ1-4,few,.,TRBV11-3,CASSYYGAAISLTGDPLTNEKLFF,TGTGCCAGCAGCTACTACGGGGCCGCGATATCTCTCACGGGTGATCCCTTAACTAATGAAAAACTGTTTTTT
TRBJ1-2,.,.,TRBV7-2,CASSLGWRGENGYTF,TGTGCCAGCAGCTTAGGGTGGCGGGGGGAGAATGGCTACACCTTC
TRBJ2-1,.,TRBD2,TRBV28,CASSFPSSGGEVNEQFF,TGTGCCAGCAGTTTTCCGTCTAGCGGGGGGGAAGTCAATGAGCAGTTCTTC
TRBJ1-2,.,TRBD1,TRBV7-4,CASSLNAGPKDRLPYGYTF,TGTGCCAGCAGCCTTAATGCCGGCCCTAAGGACAGGCTACCATATGGCTACACCTTC
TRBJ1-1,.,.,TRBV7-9,CASRLGAGTEAFF,TGTGCCAGCAGGTTGGGGGCGGGGACTGAAGCTTTCTTT